This entry describes one T cell receptor (beta chain). The antigen is undetermined. CDR1 and CDR2 (germline): MGHRA, YSYEKL. The ends lost 3 bases at V and 0 bases at J; junction bases unmatched: 3. The CDR3 consists of 15 residues. Clones were sequenced by immunoSEQ multiplex PCR, and TCRdb holds only the in-frame ones, with some missing. The table lists about 2,400 clones, about 81% of them singletons, with about 45% in the top ten. This entry is derived from a study of chemoradiotherapy in HPV16-positive cancers. Study-wide background: Candidate HPV-specific T-cell clones and common TCR motifs came from functional assays in two HPV16-positive patients. Study conclusions and caveats: The functional HPV-specific definition rests on just a couple of HPV16-positive patients.

The chain is built from TRBV4-1 and TRBJ1-1, with TRBD1 matching 8 bases. The origin of this receptor is a human donor with HPV-associated anogenital cancer. Sequencing was performed on tumor tissue, taken from a patient who underwent chemoradiotherapy. The CDR3 loop is CASSQQGALNTEAFF. Written as DNA, the CDR3 is TGCGCCAGCAGCCAGCAGGGGGCGTTGAACACTGAAGCTTTCTTT.